This T cell receptor beta chain was retrieved from a study of blood T cell repertoires in COVID-19. The wider study: T cells, B-cell-depleted T cells, or PBMCs provided the cDNA or gDNA that served as material.

Per the original data handling: Nucleated cell number was recorded as an estimate derived from reference gene primer amplification. The assay was immunoSEQ multiplex PCR, and TCRdb's table has in-frame clones only and misses some. V, J and clone size reflect that table, while D and trimming were determined from the DNA. The table lists tens of thousands of clones, about four fifths of them singletons. This CDR3 is built from 18 residues. The chain is built from TRBV7-5 and TRBJ2-4; the table's D call of TRBD1 was not tested on the DNA. TRBV7-5 is described as a pseudogene. The TCR comes from a woman aged 55-70 years with acute or convalescent COVID-19. Input material: peripheral blood. CDR3 sequence: CARSLGTDPSWAKNIQYF. DNA of the CDR3: TGTGCCAGAAGCTTAGGGACAGACCCCTCTTGGGCCAAAAACATTCAGTACTTC.